This TCR beta chain was found in a study of Tregs in tolerant kidney transplant recipients. Libraries were prepared by immunoSEQ multiplex PCR; TCRdb keeps only in-frame clonotypes and omits some of them. The sample records about 69,000 clones, 85% to 90% being singletons. This TCR was sampled from a human donor who received a combined kidney and bone marrow transplant. The sample was CD4+ T cells from blood, taken before the transplant.

The CDR3 spells CASSLGSLSGELFF. CDR3 nucleotide sequence: TGCGCCAGCAGCTTGGGTTCTTTGTCCGGGGAGCTGTTTTTT. The V call is TRBV5-1, the J call TRBJ2-2; D unresolved. V was trimmed by 0 bases and J by 6 bases, leaving 9 bases between them. This CDR3 is 14 amino acids long. The germline CDR1 and CDR2 sequences are SGHRS and YFSETQ.